This T cell receptor beta chain was recorded in a study of a mutant IDH1 vaccine in newly diagnosed glioma. Overall study: Of the patients given treatment, approximately 60% were male and 37.5% were female, and a mean age of around 38 years was recorded.

Germline CDR1 is SEHNR and CDR2 is FQNEAQ (reference sequence). The CDR3 loop spans 15 amino acids. V shed 2 bases, J shed 1 base, and the junction held 4 bases outside the gene matches. Time point reported: week 5, during vaccination. Alongside topical imiquimod, each dose of vaccine comprised 300 ug of mutant IDH1 20-mer peptide. Note on this clone: What it binds is unknown.

Clones were sequenced by immunoSEQ multiplex PCR, and TCRdb holds only the in-frame ones, with some missing. The sample yields some 33,000 clones, 50% to 60% seen once. This sample comprised PBMCs, obtained from a glioma patient whose treatment included an IDH1 peptide vaccine. V and J are TRBV7-9 and TRBJ2-5, with 7 bases identical to TRBD2. The receptor was isolated from a woman aged 18-35 years with glioma. DNA for the CDR3: TGTGCCAGCAGCTTAAAAGCGGGACCCCAAGAGACCCAGTACTTC. As protein: CASSLKAGPQETQYF.